The entry below gives a single T cell receptor (beta chain) sequence along with its context. What it binds is unknown. This record comes from a study of CD8 T cells in Susac syndrome. Study outcomes and limitations: In its TCR sequencing and HLA analysis, the study acknowledged that the number of individuals was relatively small.

Negative isolation was applied to CD8+ and CD4+ T cells, and FACS enrichment was applied to TEMRA cells. This CDR3 is built from 14 residues. Looked up from germline, CDR1 is GTSNPN and CDR2 is SVGIG (reference sequence). Trimming took 3 bases from V and 9 from J, leaving 18 bases between them. Reverse transcription of 0.5 to 1 ug RNA was performed with random hexamers. Multiplex PCR with immunoSEQ amplified the TCR beta CDR3 across 54 Vbeta and 13 Jbeta. A single record per CDR3 protein comes from TCRdb applying MiXCR to the immunoSEQ multiplex PCR reads. This sample carries more than 90,000 distinct CDR3 sequences, around 92% of them seen once, and the ten largest clones take approximately 0.093%.

The sequenced material came from CD4+ T cells from PBMCs. V usage is TRBV30 and J usage is TRBJ2-1; tentative D call: TRBD2 (7 bases). The TCR was taken from a human donor with multiple sclerosis. DNA of the CDR3: TGTGCCTGGAGATGGAGTGGGGGGGCGGGTGAGCAGTTCTTC. This sequence encodes CAWRWSGGAGEQFF.